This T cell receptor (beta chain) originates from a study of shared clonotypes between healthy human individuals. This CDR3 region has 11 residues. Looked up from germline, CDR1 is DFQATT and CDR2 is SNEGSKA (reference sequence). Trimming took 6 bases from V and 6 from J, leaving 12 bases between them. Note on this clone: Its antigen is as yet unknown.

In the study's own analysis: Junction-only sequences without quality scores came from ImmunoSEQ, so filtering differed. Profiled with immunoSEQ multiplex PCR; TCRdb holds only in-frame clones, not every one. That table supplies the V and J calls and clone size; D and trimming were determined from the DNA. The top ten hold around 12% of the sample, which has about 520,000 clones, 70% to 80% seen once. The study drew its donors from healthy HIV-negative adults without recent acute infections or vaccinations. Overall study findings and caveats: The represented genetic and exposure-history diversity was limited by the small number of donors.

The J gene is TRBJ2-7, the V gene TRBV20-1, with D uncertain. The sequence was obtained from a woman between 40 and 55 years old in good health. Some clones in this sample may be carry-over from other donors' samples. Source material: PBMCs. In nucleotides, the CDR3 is TGCAGTGCGACCCTAGTGACCGAGCAGTACTTC. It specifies CSATLVTEQYF.